A selection of T cell receptor beta chains follows, all from one sample in a study of shared clonotypes between healthy human individuals. The data were produced by immunoSEQ multiplex PCR, yet TCRdb's version contains in-frame clones alone and is incomplete. The top ten clones hold roughly 12% of a sample with 450,000 to 500,000 clones, about 84% of them seen once. Sequences were obtained from PBMCs. The receptors come from a woman between 40 and 50 years old in good health. Some clones in this sample may be carry-over from other donors' samples. The CDR3 runs from the conserved cysteine through the conserved F or W. A D gene is named only where the DNA matches it firmly. Size tells how often a clone was seen (once, few, many) or the class of an expanded clone, and some rows leave it out.

TRBJ2-7	TRBD1	-	TRBV7-2	CASSPQGAGYEQYF	TGTGCCAGCAGCCCTCAGGGGGCGGGCTACGAGCAGTACTTC
TRBJ2-7	TRBD2	-	TRBV27	CASSSSGRVYEQYF	TGTGCCAGCAGTTCAAGCGGGAGGGTTTACGAGCAGTACTTC
TRBJ2-7	TRBD1	-	TRBV7-8	CASSLIRHRGNEQYF	TGTGCCAGCAGCTTAATACGTCACAGGGGCAACGAGCAGTACTTC
TRBJ2-7	-	-	TRBV28	CASSAPPGSYEQYF	TGTGCCAGCAGTGCCCCCCCAGGCTCTTACGAGCAGTACTTC
TRBJ2-1	-	-	TRBV7-3	CASSLRGVLGNEQFF	TGTGCCAGCAGCTTAAGGGGGGTTCTCGGCAATGAGCAGTTCTTC
TRBJ2-5	TRBD1	many	TRBV27	CASRPGTGGWETQYF	TGTGCCAGCCGTCCCGGGACAGGGGGCTGGGAGACCCAGTACTTC
TRBJ1-1	-	-	TRBV30	CAWRYVTEAFF	TGTGCCTGGAGGTACGTGACTGAAGCTTTCTTT
TRBJ2-7	-	few	TRBV4-3	CASSQDEAAVSYEQYF	TGCGCCAGCAGCCAAGATGAGGCAGCGGTCTCCTACGAGCAGTACTTC
TRBJ2-7	-	once	TRBV27	CASGRRNSYEQYF	TGTGCCAGCGGTCGGCGGAACTCCTACGAGCAGTACTTC
TRBJ1-2	-	-	TRBV5-5	CASSFEGSYGTNYGYTF	TGTGCCAGCAGCTTTGAAGGTAGCTATGGGACTAACTATGGCTACACCTTC
TRBJ2-1	-	once	TRBV29-1	CSVRQGNSNEQFF	TGCAGCGTTCGGCAGGGGAATTCGAATGAGCAGTTCTTC
TRBJ1-1	-	once	TRBV28	CASSTQEGSTEAFF	TGTGCCAGCAGTACCCAGGAAGGAAGCACTGAAGCTTTCTTT
TRBJ2-1	-	-	TRBV6-1	CASSDMTGHVGEQFF	TGTGCCAGCAGTGACATGACAGGCCACGTAGGTGAGCAGTTCTTC
TRBJ2-2	-	-	TRBV28	CASRRGGGRTGELFF	TGTGCCAGCAGGCGGGGAGGGGGCAGGACCGGGGAGCTGTTTTTT
TRBJ2-1	-	few	TRBV18	CASSPPQGSYNEQFF	TGTGCCAGCTCACCACCTCAGGGGTCCTACAATGAGCAGTTCTTC
TRBJ2-2	-	once	TRBV6-5	CASRGHANTGELFF	TGTGCCAGCCGGGGACATGCGAACACCGGGGAGCTGTTTTTT
TRBJ2-2	-	-	TRBV18	CASSQERTGELFF	TGTGCCAGCTCACAAGAAAGGACCGGGGAGCTGTTTTTT
TRBJ2-7	TRBD1	-	TRBV27	CASSAWDREGEQYF	TGTGCCAGCAGTGCCTGGGACAGGGAAGGGGAGCAGTACTTC
TRBJ1-2	-	-	TRBV7-2	CASSPMDGGGYTF	TGTGCCAGCAGCCCTATGGACGGCGGGGGCTACACCTTC
TRBJ2-5	-	-	TRBV7-6	CASSTPGAVYF	TGTGCCAGCAGCACACCCGGGGCGGTATACTTC
TRBJ2-3	-	many	TRBV7-3	CASSITDTQYF	TGTGCCAGCAGCATCACAGATACGCAGTATTTT
TRBJ2-7	TRBD2	few	TRBV28	CASTPLGLAEGGDEQYF	TGTGCCAGCACCCCGCTGGGACTAGCGGAGGGGGGGGACGAGCAGTACTTC
TRBJ2-7	TRBD2	-	TRBV2	CASNDLAASYEQCF	TGTGCCAGCAACGACCTAGCGGCCTCCTACGAGCAGTGCTTC
TRBJ2-5	-	-	TRBV15	CATSRGGVAVYQETQYF	TGTGCCACCAGCAGAGGGGGAGTAGCGGTGTACCAAGAGACCCAGTACTTC
TRBJ1-4	-	-	TRBV5-1	CASSLVAGGYEKLFF	TGCGCCAGCAGCTTGGTGGCAGGCGGATACGAAAAACTGTTTTTT
TRBJ2-7	TRBD2	-	TRBV6-1	CPFKGRAYEQYF	TGTCCTTTTAAAGGGAGGGCCTACGAGCAGTACTTC
TRBJ1-3	TRBD1	once	TRBV18	CASSPGTGYSGNTIYF	TGTGCCAGCTCACCCGGGACAGGGTACTCTGGAAACACCATATATTTT
TRBJ2-7	-	-	TRBV28	CASTGSSYEQYF	TGTGCCAGCACCGGTAGCTCCTACGAGCAGTACTTC
TRBJ2-7	TRBD1	-	TRBV19	CASSKGQGPEQYF	TGTGCCAGTAGTAAAGGACAGGGCCCCGAGCAGTACTTC
TRBJ2-3	TRBD1	-	TRBV27	CASSWNRGDTQYF	TGTGCCAGCAGTTGGAACAGGGGTGATACGCAGTATTTT
TRBJ1-5	-	-	TRBV19	CASSIGQGGGNNQPQHF	TGTGCCAGTAGTATCGGCCAGGGTGGGGGGAACAATCAGCCCCAGCATTTT
TRBJ1-1	TRBD1	-	TRBV29-1	CSAIQGPAGGAFF	TGCAGCGCTATACAGGGGCCCGCAGGTGGAGCTTTCTTT
TRBJ2-7	-	-	TRBV18	CASSPPLGGTYEQYF	TGTGCCAGCTCACCACCTCTGGGTGGGACCTACGAGCAGTACTTC
TRBJ1-3	-	-	TRBV10-3	CAISEVGNTIYF	TGTGCCATCAGTGAAGTTGGAAACACCATATATTTT
TRBJ1-1	-	few	TRBV18	CASSPQRQNTEAFF	TGTGCCAGCTCACCTCAGAGACAGAACACTGAAGCTTTCTTT
TRBJ2-3	TRBD2	-	TRBV18	CASSPYRRTTSGTHAGGTDTQYF	TGTGCCAGCTCACCATACCGTAGGACGACTAGCGGGACTCACGCAGGGGGCACAGATACGCAGTATTTT
TRBJ2-1	-	-	TRBV25-1	CASSEYQGWEQFF	TGTGCCAGCAGTGAATATCAGGGCTGGGAGCAGTTCTTC
TRBJ2-7	-	-	TRBV6-1	CASSEVQAGEQYF	TGTGCCAGCAGTGAAGTTCAGGCGGGCGAGCAGTACTTC
TRBJ1-1	TRBD1	few	TRBV5-6	CASSVGQGIMTEAFF	TGTGCCAGCAGCGTGGGACAGGGAATCATGACTGAAGCTTTCTTT
TRBJ1-1	-	-	TRBV18	CASSPVADLNTEAFF	TGTGCCAGCTCACCAGTGGCAGATCTGAACACTGAAGCTTTCTTT
TRBJ1-5	-	-	TRBV5-1	CASSMDGNQPQHF	TGCGCCAGCAGCATGGACGGCAATCAGCCCCAGCATTTT
TRBJ2-2	TRBD2	-	TRBV5-1	CASSLFLAGGQGSELFF	TGCGCCAGCAGCTTGTTCCTAGCGGGAGGCCAAGGGTCGGAGCTGTTTTTT
TRBJ1-6	TRBD1	-	TRBV30	CAWNTGTVNSPLNF	TGTGCCTGGAATACCGGGACAGTTAATTCACCCCTCAACTTT
TRBJ1-3	-	-	TRBV28	CASSPLRGNTIYF	TGTGCCAGCAGCCCCTTGAGGGGAAACACCATATATTTT
TRBJ2-3	-	-	TRBV9	CASSRGGASTDTQYF	TGTGCCAGCAGCCGAGGGGGGGCTAGCACAGATACGCAGTATTTT
TRBJ2-3	-	once	TRBV6-1	CASSDVDTDTQYF	TGTGCCAGCAGTGACGTAGACACAGATACGCAGTATTTT
TRBJ1-1	-	many	TRBV5-4	CASSFSTGNTEAFF	TGTGCCAGCAGCTTCTCTACGGGGAACACTGAAGCTTTCTTT
TRBJ1-5	-	-	TRBV28	CASSPHPSWSNQPQHF	TGTGCCAGCAGTCCACACCCTAGTTGGAGCAATCAGCCCCAGCATTTT
TRBJ2-1	TRBD2	few	TRBV4-1	CASSQRSITAGGLEQFF	TGCGCCAGCAGCCAACGGTCTATCACAGCGGGGGGGCTTGAGCAGTTCTTC
TRBJ2-3	TRBD2	-	TRBV29-1	CSVEVGSGSLGDTQYF	TGCAGCGTTGAAGTAGGTAGCGGGAGCTTGGGAGATACGCAGTATTTT
TRBJ1-2	-	-	TRBV28	CASSLFAVNYGYTF	TGTGCCAGCAGTTTATTTGCAGTTAACTATGGCTACACCTTC
TRBJ2-7	-	once	TRBV7-3	CASSSGWLGEQYF	TGTGCCAGCAGCTCCGGGTGGCTAGGCGAGCAGTACTTC